This TCR beta chain was identified in a study of blood T cell repertoires in COVID-19. Germline CDR1 reads SGHAT; CDR2 reads FQNNGV. The CDR3 contains 15 residues. V lost 3 bases to trimming and J lost 4 bases; unmatched junction nucleotides: 5. Original handling: From reference gene primer amplification, estimates of nucleated cell counts were derived. Clones were sequenced by immunoSEQ multiplex PCR, and TCRdb holds only the in-frame ones, with some missing. V, J and clone size are those of that table, while D and trimming were read from the DNA. The sample yields about 44,000 clones, about 92% seen once.

The sample taken for sequencing was peripheral blood. The chain couples TRBV11-2 to TRBJ2-3; 9 bases agree with TRBD2. This clonotype was sampled from a man in his fifties or sixties with COVID-19, enrolled during active disease. The CDR3 loop reads CASSLPRGRADTQYF. The CDR3 nucleotides read TGTGCCAGCAGCTTGCCACGCGGGAGGGCAGATACGCAGTATTTT. Combining the CDR3 with reference TRBV11-2 and TRBJ2-3 gives the whole variable domain EAGVAQSPRYKIIEKRQSVAFWCNPISGHATLYWYQQILGQGPKLLIQFQNNGVVDDSQLPKDRFSAERLKGVDSTLKIQPAKLEDSAVYLCASSLPRGRADTQYFGPGTRLTVL.